This T cell receptor (beta chain) was obtained from a study of T cells in Graves' hyperthyroidism and ophthalmopathy. Whole-study findings and limits: Most thyroid clonotypes that were expanded above 0.001 also turned up in blood.

Amplification of TCR beta CDR3 regions was performed using RNA transcripts as template. The primer set for the first-round RT-PCR of the TCR CDR3 was HTBI. TCRdb re-derived calls from the multiplex PCR reads in MiXCR, one entry per CDR3 protein. The repertoire consists of 550,000 to 650,000 distinct CDR3 sequences, with 14% occurring once and the leading ten covering approximately 13%. Trimming took 0 bases from V and 0 from J, leaving 11 bases between them. Per germline, CDR1 SGDLS and CDR2 YYNGEE. The CDR3 has 16 amino acids. This clonotype was observed at least ten times. The antigen is not known. The sequence came from a woman between 35 and 50 years old with Graves' hyperthyroidism. This chain links TRBV9 with TRBJ2-3; tentative D call: TRBD2 (5 bases). The sample comprised blood. The CDR3 sequence is CASSVDASPSTDTQYF. Here the CDR3 DNA reads TGTGCCAGCAGCGTAGATGCTAGCCCTAGCACAGATACGCAGTATTTT.